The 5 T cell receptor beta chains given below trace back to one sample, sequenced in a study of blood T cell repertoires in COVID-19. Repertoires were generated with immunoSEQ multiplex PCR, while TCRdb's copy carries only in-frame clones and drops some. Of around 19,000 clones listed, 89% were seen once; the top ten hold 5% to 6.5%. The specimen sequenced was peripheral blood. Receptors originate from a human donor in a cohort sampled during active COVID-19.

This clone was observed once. The CDR3 DNA follows: TGTGCCACCAGTGATTTGGTCAGGGGGAAGCAGTTCTTC. It is translated as CATSDLVRGKQFF. The chain uses TRBV24-1 and TRBJ2-1; 7 nucleotides line up with TRBD1. CDR1 KGHDR and CDR2 SFDVKD come from the germline V gene. The CDR3 is 13 amino acids. V was pared by 0 bases and J by 11 bases, with 3 bases of the junction left unmatched.

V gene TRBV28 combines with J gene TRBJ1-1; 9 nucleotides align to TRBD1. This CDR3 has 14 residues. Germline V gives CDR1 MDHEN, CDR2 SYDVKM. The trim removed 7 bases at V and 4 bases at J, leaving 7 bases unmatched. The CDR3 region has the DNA TGTGCCAGCAAACTACAGGGGGCGCGCACTGAAGCTTTCTTT. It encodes CASKLQGARTEAFF.

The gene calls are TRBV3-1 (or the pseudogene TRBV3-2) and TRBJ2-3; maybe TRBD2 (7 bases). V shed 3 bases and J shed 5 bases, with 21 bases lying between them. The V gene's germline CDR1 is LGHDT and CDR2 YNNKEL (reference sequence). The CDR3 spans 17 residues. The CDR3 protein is CASSHPGGGGGVDTQYF. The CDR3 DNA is TGTGCCAGCAGCCATCCTGGGGGAGGGGGAGGAGTAGATACGCAGTATTTT.

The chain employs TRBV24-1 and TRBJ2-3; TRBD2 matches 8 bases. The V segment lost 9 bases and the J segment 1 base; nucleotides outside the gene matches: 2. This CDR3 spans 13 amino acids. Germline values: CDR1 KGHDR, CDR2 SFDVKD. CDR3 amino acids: CATRGGRTDTQYF. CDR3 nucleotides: TGTGCCACCCGGGGGGGGCGCACAGATACGCAGTATTTT.

CDR3 coding DNA: TGTGCCAGCAGTAAAAATAAAAATCACAGGTTCTACGAGCAGTACTTC. Amino acids: CASSKNKNHRFYEQYF. The V gene is TRBV28, the J gene TRBJ2-7, with D perhaps matching TRBD1 (5 bases). This CDR3 spans 16 amino acids. Germline V CDR1 and CDR2: MDHEN, SYDVKM. V gave up 5 bases and J gave up 3 bases, with 20 bases separating them.